This T cell receptor beta chain was captured by sequencing in a study of blood T cell repertoires in COVID-19. Across the whole study: From the United States, Italy and Spain came samples of acute and convalescent COVID-19. In each case, the material was cDNA or gDNA derived from T cells, B-cell-depleted T cells, or PBMCs.

Trimming removed 5 bases from V and 12 bases from J; junction bases left unmatched: 12. Germline assignment: CDR1 KGHDR and CDR2 SFDVKD. The CDR3 consists of 14 residues. How the authors handled the data: Reference gene primers were amplified, and this amplification served to estimate nucleated cell counts. Only in-frame clones appear in the TCRdb table, and some are missing; sequencing was by immunoSEQ multiplex PCR. V, J and clone size derive from that table, while D and trimming were established from the DNA sequence. Found here are 150,000 to 180,000 clones, around 85% of them singletons; the top ten hold approximately 32%.

Sequencing input: peripheral blood. The V gene is TRBV24-1, the J gene TRBJ2-1; 7 bases fit TRBD1. The receptor comes from a woman aged 60 to 75 with acute or convalescent COVID-19. CDR3 bases: TGTGCCACCAGTGCCGGACAGGCCACCTCTGGGCAGTTCTTC. Amino acid sequence: CATSAGQATSGQFF.